This T cell receptor beta chain derives from a study of OX40 agonist ivuxolimab in advanced cancers. About the study as a whole: Ivuxolimab was a fully human IgG2 agonistic monoclonal antibody targeting the costimulatory receptor OX40 (CD134). A male proportion of around 81% and a mean age of roughly 55 years, ranging from 23 to 79, were recorded for the dose-escalation cohort. Of the roughly 51 dose-escalation patients, hepatocellular carcinoma was present in roughly 19, melanoma in roughly 15, renal cell carcinoma in 9 and head and neck cancer in 9. Patients were allowed to have had prior anti-PD-1, anti-PD-L1 or anti-CTLA-4 therapy, and 40% to 45% of the dose-escalation patients had been treated with checkpoint inhibitors. Peripheral TCRbeta sequencing was intended to test whether TCR sequence diversity was altered and clonal T-cell expansion was caused by ivuxolimab. Three dose-escalation patients achieved partial responses, one with hepatocellular carcinoma and two with cutaneous melanoma. The paper describes the monotherapy dose-escalation part (N = 52 patients) of the phase I trial of ivuxolimab. Intravenous ivuxolimab was administered to patients every 2 weeks at six dose levels: 0.01, 0.1, 0.3, 1.5, 3 and 10 mg/kg. Results and caveats for the whole study, not just this receptor: After ivuxolimab, more expanded clones were found on average in CD8+ T cells than in CD4+ T cells. The antigen specificity of the clonally expanded peripheral T cells was not determined. At doses of 0.1 to 3.0 mg/kg, clonal expansion of both CD4+ and CD8+ blood T cells was observed from baseline to week 6. In the 0.1-3.0 mg/kg groups, partial responders were among the patients with the lowest normalized peripheral clonal expansion, particularly in CD8+ T cells. Low levels of normalized T-cell clonal expansion were also seen in some nonresponding patients.

The germline V gene provides CDR1 SQVTM and CDR2 ANQGSEA. V trim: 6 bases; J trim: 8 bases; unmatched bases: 3. The CDR3 covers 11 residues, taking in both the cysteine and the phenylalanine. The CDR3 DNA has 33 bases and is translated from base 1. The trial excluded patients who had a history of autoimmune disease or were on systemic immunosuppression. Peripheral blood for TCR sequencing was collected from all dose cohorts at baseline, on cycle 4 day 1, and on cycle 7 day 1. Samples were obtained from an open-label, multicenter, first-in-human phase I dose-escalation trial of ivuxolimab. The trial enrolled adults with locally advanced or metastatic head and neck squamous cell, hepatocellular, melanoma or renal cell carcinoma. Before TCR sequencing, CD4+ T cells and CD8+ T cells were sorted from peripheral blood as separate populations. About this clone itself: Its cognate antigen has yet to be identified. Base qualities are not recorded, but no much larger clone differs from it by a single base.

Genomic DNA was isolated from the sorted cells so that the TCRbeta CDR3 region could be sequenced. The immunoSEQ Assay was used for sequencing of TCRbeta CDR3 regions. Drawn from immuneACCESS, this table holds only the in-frame rearrangements with V and J called that TCRdb kept. Clones are partly lost; checked studies trace under half to an unresolved V gene and leave the rest unexplained. Present in this sample are fewer than 70,000 clones, about nine tenths of which were seen just once. 15% to 20% of the sample is in the top ten clones. The receptor chain draws on TRBV29-1 and TRBJ2-1, with 8 bases in between that match TRBD1. Sample: CD4+ or CD8+ T cells sorted from blood, taken in a trial of the OX40 agonist ivuxolimab. The TCR comes from an adult with an advanced solid tumor such as melanoma, head and neck, liver or kidney cancer. The CDR3 loop reads CSVRQGHEQFF. The sequenced DNA: TGCAGCGTCCGACAGGGGCATGAGCAGTTCTTC.